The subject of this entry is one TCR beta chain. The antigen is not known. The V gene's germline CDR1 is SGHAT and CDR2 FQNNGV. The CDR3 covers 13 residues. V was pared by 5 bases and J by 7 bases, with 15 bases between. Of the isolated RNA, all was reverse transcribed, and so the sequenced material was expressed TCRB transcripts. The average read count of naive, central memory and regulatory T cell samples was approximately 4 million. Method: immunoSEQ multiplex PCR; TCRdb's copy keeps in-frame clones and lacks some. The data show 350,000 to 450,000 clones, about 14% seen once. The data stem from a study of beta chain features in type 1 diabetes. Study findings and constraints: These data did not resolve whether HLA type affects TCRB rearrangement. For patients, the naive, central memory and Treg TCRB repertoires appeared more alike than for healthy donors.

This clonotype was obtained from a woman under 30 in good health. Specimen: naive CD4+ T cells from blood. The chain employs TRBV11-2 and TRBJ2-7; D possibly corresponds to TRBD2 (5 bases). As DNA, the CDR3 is TGTGCCAGCAGCCTCTCCGGAGGTGGAGAGCAGTACTTC. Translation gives CASSLSGGGEQYF.